This T cell receptor beta chain was retrieved from a study of T cell responses to AZD1222 COVID-19 vaccine. The CDR3 has 15 amino acids. Germline loops: CDR1 SGHRS, CDR2 YFSETQ. V trimming: 7 bases; J trimming: 7 bases; junction bases outside the gene matches: 16. Produced via immunoSEQ multiplex PCR; TCRdb's table is partial and in-frame only. The data show 120,000 or so clones, about 87% seen once. The sample consisted of peripheral blood, taken on day 0 of AZD1222 vaccination. The receptor was isolated from an adult in good health. V usage is TRBV5-1 and J usage is TRBJ1-2, with TRBD1 matching 7 bases. CDR3 in amino acids: CASGPRGGADSGYTF. The CDR3 region has the DNA TGCGCCAGCGGACCTAGAGGGGGCGCTGATTCTGGCTACACCTTC.